Following are 21 T cell receptor beta chains from one sample sequenced in a study of T cell responses to AZD1222 COVID-19 vaccine. Some clones are missing from TCRdb's copy, which holds only in-frame ones; the method was immunoSEQ multiplex PCR. This sample has 150,000 or so clones, with approximately 91% found just once. Sequenced here: peripheral blood, sampled 28 days after the second AZD1222 dose. These receptors originate from an adult who received the AZD1222 COVID-19 vaccine.

The rearrangement joins TRBV12-5 to TRBJ2-5; D unclear. The CDR3 spans 12 residues. V dropped 2 bases and J dropped 1 base, with 2 bases sitting between them. The germline V gene has CDR1 LGHNT and CDR2 FRNRAP. The CDR3 nucleotides are TGTGCTAGTGGTTTGTTCCAAGAGACCCAGTACTTC. This translates into CASGLFQETQYF.

V gene TRBV27 combines with J gene TRBJ1-6, with D hard to call. The ends were cut back, 7 bases at V and 8 bases at J, with 6 bases in the middle. Germline V gene lookup returns CDR1 MNHEY and CDR2 SMNVEV (reference sequence). The CDR3 runs 11 residues. The CDR3 DNA reads TGTGCCAGCACCTCCCATTCACCCCTCCACTTT. Encoded protein: CASTSHSPLHF.

The genes are TRBV13 and TRBJ2-2; no definite D call. V lost 6 bases to trimming and J lost 0 bases, with 8 bases between them. Germline V gene data show CDR1 as PRHDT and CDR2 as FYEKMQ (reference sequence). The CDR3 consists of 14 residues. CDR3 region: CASSDGANTGELFF. In DNA, the CDR3 is TGTGCCAGCAGTGACGGTGCGAACACCGGGGAGCTGTTTTTT.

The CDR3 nucleotides are TGTGCCAGCAGCCAAGCTCTAGCGGGATTGTACGAGCAGTACTTC. It encodes CASSQALAGLYEQYF. The rearrangement uses TRBV4-2 and TRBJ2-7; 9 bases map to TRBD2. The germline gives CDR1 LGHNA, CDR2 YNFKEQ. V lost 1 base to trimming and J lost 4 bases; unmatched junction nucleotides: 5. The CDR3 has 15 amino acids.

This clone was counted once. V and J are TRBV5-5 and TRBJ2-7, with D perhaps being TRBD1 or TRBD2 (5 bases each). The V gene lost 0 bases and the J gene lost 5 bases, with 15 bases spanning the gap. The CDR3 runs 15 residues. Germline V gene lookup returns CDR1 SGHKS and CDR2 YYEKEE (reference sequence). The CDR3 nucleotides read TGTGCCAGCAGCTTGGTTGCGGCAGGGAGCAACGAGCAGTACTTC. Its protein product is CASSLVAAGSNEQYF.

Here the CDR3 reads CASRAPGQGTSPLHF. CDR3 DNA sequence: TGCGCCAGCAGGGCTCCGGGACAGGGCACTTCACCCCTCCACTTT. The rearrangement links TRBV5-1 to TRBJ1-6; 9 bases match TRBD1. The CDR3 contains 15 residues. Germline CDR1 SGHRS, CDR2 YFSETQ. J gave up 9 bases and V 5 bases, and 9 bases lay outside the gene matches.

The chain recombines TRBV12-3 or TRBV12-4 with TRBJ1-2; D ambiguous. The germline V and J ends were trimmed by 1 base and 5 bases, with 8 bases remaining between them. The CDR3 has 13 amino acids. CDR3 residues: CASSLGTGYGYTF. CDR3 coding DNA: TGTGCCAGCAGTTTAGGGACGGGGTATGGCTACACCTTC.

The V call is TRBV29-1, the J call TRBJ1-4, with 9 bases that match TRBD1. V gave up 1 base and J gave up 9 bases; unmatched junction bases: 3. CDR3 length equals 13 residues. Germline CDR1 SQVTM, CDR2 ANQGSEA. CDR3 protein: CSVEVQGAKKLFF. The CDR3 DNA is TGCAGCGTTGAAGTACAGGGGGCTAAAAAACTGTTTTTT.

The V call is TRBV6-2 or TRBV6-3, the J call TRBJ2-7, with 8 bases identical to TRBD2. The CDR3 contains 18 residues. J gave up 2 bases and V 0 bases, and 12 bases lay outside the gene matches. Germline-derived CDR1 and CDR2 are MNHEY and SVGEGT. CDR3 in amino acids: CASSYSYSPGLETYEQYF. CDR3 bases: TGTGCCAGCAGTTACTCATATTCTCCGGGACTAGAGACCTACGAGCAGTACTTC.

The gene calls are TRBV7-2 and TRBJ1-1; 7 nucleotides line up with TRBD1. The CDR3 totals 14 residues. V lost 2 bases to trimming and J lost 11 bases; unmatched junction nucleotides: 11. The germline CDR1 and CDR2 sequences are SGHTA and FQGNSA. CDR3 nucleotides: TGTGCCAGCAGCTTACACCGGGACAGCCCCTTGGCTTTCTTT. It codes for CASSLHRDSPLAFF.

With regard to this clone: The conserved phenylalanine or tryptophan normally closing the CDR3 is absent here, so this likely arose from a read error. The rearrangement joins TRBV2 to TRBJ1-6, with D possibly being TRBD1 (5 bases). This CDR3 region has 13 residues. Per germline, CDR1 SNHLY and CDR2 FYNNEI. Trimming removed 7 bases at V and 9 bases at J, with 13 bases between. The CDR3 DNA is TGTGCCAGCATCGGCAGGGTAGGTTCACCCCTCCACCTT. It translates to CASIGRVGSPLHL.

The chain links TRBV5-1 to TRBJ1-4; 10 positions agree with TRBD1. Per germline, CDR1 SGHRS and CDR2 YFSETQ. The CDR3 is 14 residues long. V was clipped by 7 bases and J by 8 bases; unmatched bases: 8. CDR3 loop: CASFSGTGEEKLFF. In DNA form, the CDR3 reads TGCGCCAGCTTCTCGGGGACAGGGGAAGAAAAACTGTTTTTT.

The chain joins TRBV7-2 to TRBJ2-3; D remains unclear. The V and J ends lost 1 base and 7 bases respectively, with 12 bases between them. This CDR3 comprises 14 residues. The V gene's germline CDR1 is SGHTA and CDR2 FQGNSA. Here the CDR3 reads CASSLVVVPYTQYF. The CDR3 region has the DNA TGTGCCAGCAGCTTAGTGGTGGTCCCATATACGCAGTATTTT.

V is TRBV15 and J is TRBJ1-2; the D is unclear. Germline values: CDR1 LNHNV, CDR2 YYDKDF (reference sequence). The CDR3 consists of 15 residues. V dropped 1 base and J dropped 2 bases, with 11 bases sitting between them. The CDR3 sequence: CATSRAGGGNYGYTF. CDR3 nucleotide sequence: TGTGCCACCAGCAGAGCCGGCGGCGGGAACTATGGCTACACCTTC.

This chain uses TRBV12-5 with TRBJ2-4; TRBD1 might be the D (6 bases). Germline V gene lookup returns CDR1 LGHNT and CDR2 FRNRAP. Trimming removed 5 bases at V and 0 bases at J, with 14 bases between. This CDR3 is built from 16 residues. CDR3 loop: CASGPGQLLAKNIQYF. Here the CDR3 DNA reads TGTGCTAGTGGTCCTGGACAGCTTCTAGCCAAAAACATTCAGTACTTC.

The CDR3 protein is CASSSSGVNSPLHF. Written as DNA, the CDR3 is TGTGCCAGCAGCTCCAGCGGAGTTAATTCACCCCTCCACTTT. V gene TRBV7-2 combines with J gene TRBJ1-6; D call uncertain. Germline V gene lookup returns CDR1 SGHTA and CDR2 FQGNSA. Trimming cost V 4 bases and J 6 bases, with 10 bases left between them. The CDR3 has 14 amino acids.

This clone has only one observation. This chain connects TRBV14 to TRBJ1-3, with TRBD1 matching 8 bases. CDR3 length: 14 amino acids. With 4 bases clipped from V and 4 bases from J, the junction kept 3 bases outside the gene matches. CDR1 SGHDN and CDR2 FVKESK come from the germline V gene. As DNA, the CDR3 is TGTGCCAGCAGCCGAGACAGGGGAGGAAACACCATATATTTT. Translating gives CASSRDRGGNTIYF.

This chain connects TRBV5-6 to TRBJ1-2; D remains ambiguous. V was cut by 2 bases and J by 3 bases, with 14 bases left in between. This CDR3 is 15 amino acids long. Germline loops: CDR1 SGHDT, CDR2 YYEEEE. The CDR3 DNA follows: TGTGCCAGCAGCTTCGGGAGCCCCGCCTACTATGGCTACACCTTC. It codes for CASSFGSPAYYGYTF.

This clone was seen a few times. The chain has TRBV19 and TRBJ2-5, with 8 bases that match TRBD1. CDR1 and CDR2 from the germline V gene are LNHDA and SQIVND (reference sequence). V trimming: 7 bases; J trimming: 5 bases; junction bases outside the gene matches: 12. The CDR3 length is 15 residues. The CDR3 DNA reads as TGTGCCAGTACGGCCGGGGCAGGGGGCGTGGAGACCCAGTACTTC. Residues: CASTAGAGGVETQYF.

The table lists this clone with a count of one. The V and J genes are TRBV5-1 and TRBJ2-7; tentatively, D is TRBD1 (7 bases). With 0 bases removed from V and 3 bases from J, the gap between germline ends came to 13 bases. This CDR3 comprises 15 residues. Germline V gives CDR1 SGHRS, CDR2 YFSETQ. The chain's CDR3 is CASSLAGDSYYEQYF. DNA of the CDR3: TGCGCCAGCAGCTTGGCGGGGGACAGTTACTACGAGCAGTACTTC.

The chain recombines TRBV18 with TRBJ1-1, with a possible D match to TRBD1 (5 bases). The CDR3 runs 15 residues. V lost 3 bases and J lost 1, with 12 bases in between. Germline-derived CDR1 and CDR2 are KGHSH and LQKENI. The CDR3 nucleotides read TGTGCCAGCTCACCCAAGGGTCAGGGGAACACTGAAGCTTTCTTT. It yields the protein CASSPKGQGNTEAFF. The full variable domain, its missing parts supplied by reference TRBV18 and TRBJ1-1, is NAGVMQNPRHLVRRRGQEARLRCSPMKGHSHVYWYRQLPEEGLKFMVYLQKENIIDESGMPKERFSAEFPKEGPSILRIQQVVRGDSAAYFCASSPKGQGNTEAFFGQGTRLTVV.